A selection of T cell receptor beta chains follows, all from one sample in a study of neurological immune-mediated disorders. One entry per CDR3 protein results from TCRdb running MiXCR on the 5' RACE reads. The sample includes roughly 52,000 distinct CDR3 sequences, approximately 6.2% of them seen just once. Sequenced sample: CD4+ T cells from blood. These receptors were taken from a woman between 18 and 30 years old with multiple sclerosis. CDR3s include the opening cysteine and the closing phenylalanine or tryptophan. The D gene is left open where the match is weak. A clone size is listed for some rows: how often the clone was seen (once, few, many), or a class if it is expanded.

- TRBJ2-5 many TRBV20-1 CSALQETQYF TGCAGTGCATTACAAGAGACCCAGTACTTC
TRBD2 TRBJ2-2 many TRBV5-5 CASSHRGASGNPGELFF TGTGCCAGCAGCCACCGGGGGGCTAGCGGGAACCCCGGGGAGCTGTTTTTT
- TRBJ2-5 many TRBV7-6 CASSLAGRGQETQYF TGTGCCAGCAGCTTAGCGGGCAGGGGCCAAGAGACCCAGTACTTC
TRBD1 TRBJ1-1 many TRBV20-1 CSARRDRRNTEAFF TGCAGTGCTAGACGGGACAGGAGAAACACTGAAGCTTTCTTT
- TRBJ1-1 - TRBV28 CASGSGALNTEAFF TGTGCCAGCGGGAGTGGGGCTTTGAACACTGAAGCTTTCTTT
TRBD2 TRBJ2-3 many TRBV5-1 CASSSSGGPADTQYF TGCGCCAGCAGCAGTAGCGGGGGCCCCGCAGATACGCAGTATTTT
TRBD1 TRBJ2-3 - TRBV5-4 CASSFLQGTDTQYF TGTGCCAGCAGCTTTTTACAGGGGACGGATACGCAGTATTTT
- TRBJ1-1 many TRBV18 CASSPSITIQGNTEAFF TGTGCCAGCTCACCCAGTATTACTATTCAGGGTAACACTGAAGCTTTCTTT
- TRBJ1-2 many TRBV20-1 CSARADNYGYTF TGCAGTGCTAGGGCGGACAACTATGGCTACACCTTC
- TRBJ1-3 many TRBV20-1 CSASDSIPSGNTIYF TGCAGTGCTAGCGACTCAATCCCCTCTGGAAACACCATATATTTT
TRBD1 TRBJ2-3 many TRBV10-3 CAISGTGGSTDTQYF TGTGCCATCAGTGGGACAGGGGGGAGCACAGATACGCAGTATTTT
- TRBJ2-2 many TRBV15 CATSRDYFGAGRNTGELFF TGTGCCACCAGCAGAGATTATTTCGGAGCTGGACGGAACACCGGGGAGCTGTTTTTT
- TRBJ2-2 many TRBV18 CASSPSSRSVGELFF TGTGCCAGCTCACCCAGCTCCCGCAGTGTTGGGGAGCTGTTTTTT
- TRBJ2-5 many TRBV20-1 CSARERETQYF TGCAGTGCTAGAGAAAGGGAGACCCAGTACTTC
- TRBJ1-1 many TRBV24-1 CATSDPGDRTEAFF TGTGCCACCAGTGACCCAGGGGACCGCACTGAAGCTTTCTTT
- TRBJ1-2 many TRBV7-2 CASSPLDKTYGYTF TGTGCCAGCAGCCCGTTGGACAAAACCTATGGCTACACCTTC
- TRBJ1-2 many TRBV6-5 CASSSSWRVNYGYTF TGTGCCAGCAGTTCCAGCTGGAGGGTTAACTATGGCTACACCTTC
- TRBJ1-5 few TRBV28 CASSVDRNNQPQHF TGTGCCAGCAGTGTTGACAGGAACAATCAGCCCCAGCATTTT
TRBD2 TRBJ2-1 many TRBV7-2 CASSKRPGLGYYNEQFF TGTGCCAGCAGCAAAAGACCGGGACTAGGGTACTACAATGAGCAGTTCTTC
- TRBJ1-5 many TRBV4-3 CASSQEGFSNQPQHF TGCGCCAGCAGCCAAGAGGGATTTAGCAATCAGCCCCAGCATTTT
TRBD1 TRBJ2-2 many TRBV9 CASRGQGRTGELFF TGTGCCAGCCGTGGACAGGGGAGGACCGGGGAGCTGTTTTTT
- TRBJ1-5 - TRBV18 CASSPRRVDQPQHF TGTGCCAGCTCACCCCGAAGGGTTGATCAGCCCCAGCATTTT
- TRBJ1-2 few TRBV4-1 CASSQVDRDYSYGYTF TGCGCCAGCAGCCAAGTCGACCGGGACTACTCATATGGCTACACCTTC
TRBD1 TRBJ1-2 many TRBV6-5 CASSYVKRRTGKVGYTF TGTGCCAGCAGTTACGTAAAACGCCGGACAGGGAAGGTTGGCTACACCTTC
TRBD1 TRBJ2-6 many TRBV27 CASRKGQPGANVLTF TGTGCCAGCAGAAAGGGACAGCCAGGGGCCAACGTCCTGACTTTC
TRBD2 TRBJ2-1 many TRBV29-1 CSVPEGTINNEQFF TGCAGCGTCCCGGAGGGGACTATTAACAATGAGCAGTTCTTC
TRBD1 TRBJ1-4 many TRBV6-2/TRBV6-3 CASRQPGQGARRKLFF TGTGCCAGCCGTCAGCCAGGACAGGGGGCGAGAAGGAAACTGTTTTTT
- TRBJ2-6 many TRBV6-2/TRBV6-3 CASSAGRTPSGANVLTF TGTGCCAGCAGTGCGGGACGGACCCCCTCTGGGGCCAACGTCCTGACTTTC
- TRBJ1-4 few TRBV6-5 CASRNTPRAGEKLFF TGTGCCAGCAGGAATACCCCCCGGGCCGGCGAAAAACTGTTTTTT
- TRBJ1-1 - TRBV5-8 CASSFRVSNTEAFF TGTGCCAGCAGCTTCCGGGTCTCGAACACTGAAGCTTTCTTT
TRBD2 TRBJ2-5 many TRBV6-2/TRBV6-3 CASSQRLAGAKYQETQYF TGTGCCAGCAGCCAAAGGCTAGCGGGAGCCAAGTACCAAGAGACCCAGTACTTC
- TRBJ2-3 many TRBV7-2 CASSQGSTDTQYF TGTGCCAGCAGTCAGGGTAGCACAGATACGCAGTATTTT
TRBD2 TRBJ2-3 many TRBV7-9 CASSPGLAGGLDTQYF TGTGCCAGCAGCCCCGGACTAGCGGGGGGCCTAGATACGCAGTATTTT
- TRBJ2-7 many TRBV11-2 CASSLVEGPYEQYF TGTGCCAGCAGCTTAGTTGAGGGCCCCTACGAGCAGTACTTC
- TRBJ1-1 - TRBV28 CASSLTRGTEAFF TGTGCCAGCAGTTTGACCCGGGGGACTGAAGCTTTCTTT
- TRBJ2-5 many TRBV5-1 CASRVSGQETQYF TGCGCCAGCAGGGTTAGCGGCCAAGAGACCCAGTACTTC
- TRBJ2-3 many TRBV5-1 CASSSGAGSTDTQYF TGCGCCAGCAGCTCGGGAGCTGGTAGCACAGATACGCAGTATTTT
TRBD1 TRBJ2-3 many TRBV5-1 CASSEGQGAADTQYF TGCGCCAGCAGCGAGGGACAGGGGGCTGCAGATACGCAGTATTTT
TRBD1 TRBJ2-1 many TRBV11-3 CASSFPGQSYNEQFF TGTGCCAGCAGCTTTCCGGGACAGAGCTACAATGAGCAGTTCTTC
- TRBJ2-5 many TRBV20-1 CSASLGSETQYF TGCAGTGCTAGTTTGGGCTCAGAGACCCAGTACTTC
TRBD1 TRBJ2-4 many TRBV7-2 CASSAGQGRDIQYF TGTGCCAGCAGCGCCGGACAGGGGAGGGACATTCAGTACTTC
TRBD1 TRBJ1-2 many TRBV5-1 CASSFRKDRGTSGGYTF TGCGCCAGCAGCTTTAGGAAGGACAGGGGGACGTCGGGAGGCTACACCTTC
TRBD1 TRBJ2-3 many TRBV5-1 CASSPQGAPITDTQYF TGCGCCAGCAGCCCACAGGGGGCGCCCATCACAGATACGCAGTATTTT
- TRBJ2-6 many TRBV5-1 CASSLVRGSSGANVLTF TGCGCCAGCAGCTTGGTCAGGGGAAGCTCTGGGGCCAACGTCCTGACTTTC
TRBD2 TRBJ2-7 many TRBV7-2 CASSSIWGGTADYEQYF TGTGCCAGCAGCTCCATTTGGGGGGGGACGGCCGACTACGAGCAGTACTTC